These T cell receptor beta chains were read from a single sample in a study of blood T cell repertoires in COVID-19. TCRdb keeps only in-frame clones here, not all; method: immunoSEQ multiplex PCR. Among about 170,000 clones listed, 84% were seen once. Sequencing used peripheral blood. These receptors came from an elderly woman with COVID-19, enrolled during active disease. Both conserved end residues are part of each CDR3. A D gene is named only where the DNA matches it firmly. Size tells how often a clone was seen (once, few, many) or the class of an expanded clone, and some rows leave it out.

>NA|TRBJ2-7|NA|TRBV10-3
CAISAPGGRAVEQYF
TGTGCCATCAGTGCCCCCGGGGGAAGGGCGGTCGAGCAGTACTTC
>few|TRBJ2-7|TRBD1|TRBV28
CASSFIGTGDYEQYF
TGTGCCAGCAGTTTCATCGGGACAGGGGACTACGAGCAGTACTTC
>NA|TRBJ2-1|NA|TRBV5-1
CASSLRAGTPTYNEQFF
TGCGCCAGCAGCTTGAGAGCCGGGACACCGACTTACAATGAGCAGTTCTTC
>NA|TRBJ2-3|NA|TRBV7-2
CASSLGQYTDTQYF
TGTGCCAGCAGCTTAGGGCAGTACACAGATACGCAGTATTTT
>NA|TRBJ2-5|TRBD2|TRBV5-1
CASRLLATQETQYF
TGCGCCAGCAGGCTACTAGCGACCCAAGAGACCCAGTACTTC
>few|TRBJ2-5|TRBD2|TRBV10-1
CASSESVGGSYAQYF
TGCGCCAGCAGTGAGTCCGTCGGCGGGAGTTACGCCCAGTACTTC
>once|TRBJ2-4|TRBD1|TRBV29-1
CSGMTGARNIQYF
TGCAGCGGGATGACAGGGGCTCGAAACATTCAGTACTTC
>NA|TRBJ2-7|TRBD1|TRBV11-1
CASRLDRDRTYEQYF
TGTGCCAGCAGGCTTGACCGGGACAGGACCTACGAGCAGTACTTC
>NA|TRBJ2-7|NA|TRBV23-1
CASSQSKGGSTYEQYF
TGCGCCAGCAGTCAATCGAAAGGGGGTAGCACCTACGAGCAGTACTTC
>NA|TRBJ1-2|TRBD1|TRBV15
CATSTRQGGGYTF
TGTGCCACCAGCACAAGACAGGGAGGTGGCTACACCTTC
>NA|TRBJ2-7|TRBD1|TRBV3-1/TRBV3-2
CASSQEGTGAYEQYF
TGTGCCAGCAGCCAAGAAGGGACAGGGGCTTACGAGCAGTACTTC
>NA|TRBJ2-7|TRBD1|TRBV24-1
CATSSTGGSSYEQYF
TGTGCCACCAGTTCGACAGGGGGGAGCTCCTACGAGCAGTACTTC
>NA|TRBJ2-4|NA|TRBV7-9
CASSWPPLGVRVKNIQYF
TGTGCCAGCAGCTGGCCACCACTTGGAGTGAGGGTCAAAAACATTCAGTACTTC
>NA|TRBJ1-5|NA|TRBV2
CASRDRNQPQHF
TGTGCCAGCAGAGACAGGAATCAGCCCCAGCATTTT
>NA|TRBJ2-3|TRBD1|TRBV23-1
CASSQVGQGVMAGLRKKTTDTQYF
TGCGCCAGCAGTCAGGTGGGACAGGGGGTGATGGCGGGTCTCAGGAAGAAAACCACAGATACGCAGTATTTT
>NA|TRBJ2-3|NA|TRBV5-1
CASSLQGSDTQYF
TGCGCCAGCAGCTTGCAGGGTTCAGATACGCAGTATTTT
>once|TRBJ2-1|TRBD1|TRBV24-1
CATSDLQGSSYNEQFF
TGTGCCACCAGTGATTTACAGGGGAGCTCCTACAATGAGCAGTTCTTC
>NA|TRBJ2-1|NA|TRBV6-5
CASTPGYNEQFF
TGTGCCAGCACCCCGGGCTACAATGAGCAGTTCTTC
>NA|TRBJ1-6|NA|TRBV23-1
CASSQIVGALLTPLHF
TGCGCCAGCAGTCAAATCGTAGGGGCCCTTCTCACACCCCTCCACTTT
>NA|TRBJ1-1|NA|TRBV5-1
CASSLGVRTEAFF
TGCGCCAGCAGCTTAGGGGTTCGGACTGAAGCTTTCTTT
>few|TRBJ2-2|TRBD1|TRBV7-6
CASSLVSGGTGELFF
TGTGCCAGCAGCTTAGTTTCAGGGGGCACCGGGGAGCTGTTTTTT
>NA|TRBJ1-4|NA|TRBV28
CASSSPSGVREKLFF
TGTGCCAGCAGTTCCCCTTCAGGGGTTCGGGAAAAACTGTTTTTT
>NA|TRBJ2-2|NA|TRBV5-6
CASSWWTRQTGELFF
TGTGCCAGCAGCTGGTGGACTCGCCAGACCGGGGAGCTGTTTTTT
>NA|TRBJ2-1|TRBD1|TRBV9
CASSVRTGEYNEQFF
TGTGCCAGCAGCGTACGGACAGGGGAATACAATGAGCAGTTCTTC
>few|TRBJ2-2|TRBD2|TRBV2
CASRRLAGAGELFF
TGTGCCAGCAGAAGACTAGCGGGAGCCGGGGAGCTGTTTTTT
>NA|TRBJ2-7|TRBD2|TRBV5-5
CASSRRAGAAYEQYF
TGTGCCAGCAGCCGGCGAGCGGGAGCGGCCTACGAGCAGTACTTC
>NA|TRBJ1-4|NA|TRBV27
CASSLTRNIGATNEKLFF
TGTGCCAGCAGTTTAACTCGGAACATAGGGGCAACTAATGAAAAACTGTTTTTT
>NA|TRBJ2-3|TRBD1|TRBV4-3
CASSQEGTGGPSTDTQYF
TGCGCCAGCAGCCAAGAGGGGACAGGGGGACCTAGCACAGATACGCAGTATTTT
>NA|TRBJ1-3|NA|TRBV7-2
CASSLISAGAGNTIYF
TGTGCCAGCAGCTTAATTTCCGCAGGGGCCGGAAACACCATATATTTT
>NA|TRBJ1-5|TRBD1|TRBV3-1/TRBV3-2
CASRDRSRYYNQPQHF
TGTGCCAGCAGGGACAGGTCAAGGTATTACAATCAGCCCCAGCATTTT